The next 21 T cell receptor beta chains were all read from a single sample in a study of somatic mutations in cytotoxic T cells in rheumatoid arthritis. Here immunoSEQ multiplex PCR was the method, and the copy in TCRdb shows in-frame clones only, minus some. This sample has approximately 20,000 clones, with around 85% found just once. The source material was CD8+ T cells sorted from blood. All receptors come from a man aged 35-49 years in good health.

The chain has TRBV7-9 and TRBJ2-7, with TRBD2 identical over 8 bases. Per germline, CDR1 SEHNR and CDR2 FQNEAQ (reference sequence). The CDR3 is 15 residues long. Germline trimming cut 0 bases from V and 2 bases from J; bases unmatched to any gene: 3. The CDR3 DNA follows: TGTGCCAGCAGCTTAGCCGAGACTAGCGCCTACGAGCAGTACTTC. This codes for CASSLAETSAYEQYF.

The chain joins TRBV4-3 to TRBJ2-7; 8 positions agree with TRBD1. The trim removed 0 bases at V and 2 bases at J, leaving 3 bases unmatched. The length of the CDR3 is 15 residues. CDR1 is LGHNA, CDR2 YSLEER, per germline. The CDR3 spells CASSQDRTGPYEQYF. The CDR3 DNA reads TGCGCCAGCAGCCAAGATCGGACAGGGCCCTACGAGCAGTACTTC.

J is TRBJ2-7 and V is TRBV27; D is perhaps TRBD1 or TRBD2 (5 bases each). From germline, CDR1 is MNHEY and CDR2 SMNVEV (reference sequence). CDR3 length equals 13 residues. Trimming took 7 bases from V and 3 from J, leaving 13 bases between them. The CDR3 DNA reads TGTGCCAGCAATCCGGGACCGGGCTACGAGCAGTACTTC. The encoded protein is CASNPGPGYEQYF.

This clone was seen a few times. The chain has TRBV2 and TRBJ2-7; maybe TRBD2 (5 bases). This CDR3 has 11 amino acids. The V and J ends lost 7 bases and 4 bases respectively, with 8 bases between them. Germline V gene sequence: CDR1 SNHLY, CDR2 FYNNEI. Here the CDR3 reads CASTGKYEQYF. CDR3 DNA: TGTGCCAGCACGGGGAAATACGAGCAGTACTTC.

J is TRBJ1-5 and V is TRBV27; D is ambiguous. In germline, CDR1 is MNHEY, CDR2 SMNVEV (reference sequence). The CDR3 has 15 amino acids. V lost 1 base, J lost 1 base, and 8 bases lay in between. CDR3 bases: TGTGCCAGCAGTTTATTTCCGGCGAGCAATCAGCCCCAGCATTTT. This gives the protein CASSLFPASNQPQHF.

The chain links TRBV4-3 to TRBJ2-2; D might be TRBD2 (6 bases). The germline V gene encodes CDR1 LGHNA and CDR2 YSLEER. This CDR3 is 16 amino acids long. V was trimmed by 3 bases and J by 1 base, leaving 12 bases between them. CDR3 DNA: TGCGCCAGCAGCCAGGGGGGTGACTTGAACACCGGGGAGCTGTTTTTT. Translating it yields CASSQGGDLNTGELFF.

The chain has TRBV4-1 and TRBJ2-7, with 7 bases aligning to TRBD2. The J segment lost 2 bases and the V segment lost 4 bases, leaving 11 bases of the junction unmatched. CDR1 and CDR2 (germline): MGHRA, YSYEKL. This CDR3 has 16 amino acids. CDR3: CASSLVTGGLAYEQYF. Written as DNA, the CDR3 is TGCGCCAGCAGCCTGGTTACGGGAGGTTTGGCCTACGAGCAGTACTTC.

The genes are TRBV29-1 and TRBJ1-2; the D is unclear. V lost 1 base and J lost 4, with 13 bases in between. The V gene's germline CDR1 is SQVTM and CDR2 ANQGSEA. The CDR3 length is 14 residues. The CDR3 sequence is CSVEALGRPYGYTF. CDR3 coding DNA: TGCAGCGTTGAAGCCCTAGGGCGACCCTATGGCTACACCTTC.

The rearrangement uses TRBV30 and TRBJ1-6, with unresolved D. Looked up from germline, CDR1 is GTSNPN and CDR2 is SVGIG (reference sequence). The CDR3 length is 14 residues. V dropped 5 bases and J dropped 7 bases, with 15 bases sitting between them. This chain's CDR3 is CAWGNHPSNSPLHF. CDR3 nucleotide sequence: TGTGCCTGGGGAAACCACCCTAGCAATTCACCCCTCCACTTT.

The chain uses TRBV5-6 and TRBJ2-7, with 9 bases fitting TRBD1. The CDR3 spans 14 residues. J lost 2 bases, V lost 0 bases, and 0 bases had no gene match. The germline CDR1 and CDR2 sequences are SGHDT and YYEEEE. The CDR3 here is CASSLGQGAYEQYF. For the CDR3, the DNA is TGTGCCAGCAGCTTGGGACAGGGGGCCTACGAGCAGTACTTC.

This clone was picked up one time. The V gene is TRBV11-2, the J gene TRBJ2-3; 7 nucleotides agree with TRBD2. The germline CDR1 and CDR2 sequences are SGHAT and FQNNGV. The length of the CDR3 is 17 residues. The ends lost 5 bases at V and 4 bases at J; junction bases unmatched: 15. The CDR3 sequence: CASSTGGREGRSDTQYF. DNA for the CDR3: TGTGCCAGCAGCACGGGAGGAAGGGAGGGGCGCTCAGATACGCAGTATTTT.

The chain joins TRBV30 to TRBJ2-5, with TRBD1 matching over 8 bases. Looked up from germline, CDR1 is GTSNPN and CDR2 is SVGIG (reference sequence). This CDR3 region has 14 residues. The V and J ends lost 4 bases and 5 bases, in that order; junction bases with no gene match: 9. The CDR3 nucleotides read TGTGCCTGGACCGCCGTTCAGGGGGCCGAGACCCAGTACTTC. Residues: CAWTAVQGAETQYF.

The chain employs TRBV29-1 and TRBJ1-2; weak D call: TRBD1 (5 bases). The CDR3 is 13 amino acids. The V end was cut by 6 bases, the J end by 8 bases, with 19 bases between. Germline V gene data show CDR1 as SQVTM and CDR2 as ANQGSEA. As DNA, the CDR3 is TGCAGCGTCGAGGGACTTTGGGGTGGCGGCTACACCTTC. It codes for CSVEGLWGGGYTF.

The chain couples TRBV9 to TRBJ1-2; D is possibly TRBD1 (5 bases). V was pared by 3 bases and J by 5 bases, with 14 bases between. The CDR3 runs 14 residues. The germline CDR1 and CDR2 sequences are SGDLS and YYNGEE. CDR3 coding DNA: TGTGCCAGCAGCGACGGGGACGGAACTTATGGCTACACCTTC. It specifies CASSDGDGTYGYTF. Combining the CDR3 with reference TRBV9 and TRBJ1-2 gives the whole variable domain DSGVTQTPKHLITATGQRVTLRCSPRSGDLSVYWYQQSLDQGLQFLIQYYNGEERAKGNILERFSAQQFPDLHSELNLSSLELGDSALYFCASSDGDGTYGYTFGSGTRLTVV.

The chain employs TRBV28 and TRBJ2-5; D possibly corresponds to TRBD1 (6 bases). The germline V gene encodes CDR1 MDHEN and CDR2 SYDVKM. CDR3 length: 13 amino acids. V was shortened by 5 bases and J by 9 bases, with 16 bases between the two germline ends. The CDR3 protein is CASSLQNTGSQYF. For the CDR3, the DNA is TGTGCCAGCAGTCTTCAAAATACAGGGTCCCAGTACTTC.

This clone was seen more than once but under ten times. J is TRBJ1-1 and V is TRBV27, with a tentative D call TRBD1 (6 bases). V shed 5 bases and J shed 7 bases, with 17 bases lying between them. Per the germline V gene, CDR1 is MNHEY and CDR2 is SMNVEV (reference sequence). This CDR3 spans 14 amino acids. CDR3: CASSVGQLSIEAFF. In DNA, the CDR3 is TGTGCCAGCAGTGTAGGACAGCTTAGTATTGAAGCTTTCTTT.

The V gene is TRBV27, the J gene TRBJ1-5, with no clear D. From germline, CDR1 is MNHEY and CDR2 SMNVEV (reference sequence). Trimming stripped 6 bases from V and 2 bases from J, with 11 bases between. CDR3 length: 14 amino acids. The CDR3 nucleotides are TGTGCCAGCAGCGGGTCCAAGGGCAATCAGCCCCAGCATTTT. Protein sequence: CASSGSKGNQPQHF.

The chain is built from TRBV4-1 and TRBJ2-1; TRBD1 matches 8 bases. Trimming removed 4 bases from V and 4 bases from J; junction bases left unmatched: 3. This CDR3 is 14 amino acids long. Looked up from germline, CDR1 is MGHRA and CDR2 is YSYEKL. CDR3 amino acids: CASSPDRAYNEQFF. CDR3 nucleotides: TGCGCCAGCAGCCCGGACAGGGCGTACAATGAGCAGTTCTTC.

The genes are TRBV28 and TRBJ1-4; D is unclear. With 6 bases removed from V and 0 bases from J, the gap between germline ends came to 20 bases. This CDR3 has 18 amino acids. CDR1 and CDR2 from the germline V gene are MDHEN and SYDVKM. The CDR3: CASRGPPGRGATNEKLFF. Written as DNA, the CDR3 is TGTGCCAGCAGGGGCCCCCCGGGCCGAGGTGCAACTAATGAAAAACTGTTTTTT.

The chain employs TRBV7-2 and TRBJ2-7, with D hard to call. Germline values: CDR1 SGHTA, CDR2 FQGNSA. V shed 0 bases and J shed 4 bases, with 7 bases lying between them. The CDR3 length is 13 residues. The CDR3 protein is CASSLAGWYEQYF. In DNA form, the CDR3 reads TGTGCCAGCAGCTTAGCCGGTTGGTACGAGCAGTACTTC. Full variable domain (outside the CDR3, taken from reference TRBV7-2 and TRBJ2-7): GAGVSQSPSNKVTEKGKDVELRCDPISGHTALYWYRQSLGQGLEFLIYFQGNSAPDKSGLPSDRFSAERTGGSVSTLTIQRTQQEDSAVYLCASSLAGWYEQYFGPGTRLTVT.

The V and J genes are TRBV7-8 and TRBJ2-3, with 12 positions matching TRBD2. Looked up from germline, CDR1 is SGHVS and CDR2 is FQNEAQ. The J segment lost 5 bases and the V segment lost 9 bases, leaving 15 bases of the junction unmatched. The CDR3 consists of 17 residues. CDR3 nucleotides: TGTGCCAGTACGGCAGGAACTAGCGGGAGGAGAGGAGATACGCAGTATTTT. It yields the protein CASTAGTSGRRGDTQYF. The whole variable domain, filled in from reference TRBV7-8 and TRBJ2-3, reads GAGVSQSPRYKVAKRGQDVALRCDPISGHVSLFWYQQALGQGPEFLTYFQNEAQLDKSGLPSDRFFAERPEGSVSTLKIQRTQQEDSAVYLCASTAGTSGRRGDTQYFGPGTRLTVL.